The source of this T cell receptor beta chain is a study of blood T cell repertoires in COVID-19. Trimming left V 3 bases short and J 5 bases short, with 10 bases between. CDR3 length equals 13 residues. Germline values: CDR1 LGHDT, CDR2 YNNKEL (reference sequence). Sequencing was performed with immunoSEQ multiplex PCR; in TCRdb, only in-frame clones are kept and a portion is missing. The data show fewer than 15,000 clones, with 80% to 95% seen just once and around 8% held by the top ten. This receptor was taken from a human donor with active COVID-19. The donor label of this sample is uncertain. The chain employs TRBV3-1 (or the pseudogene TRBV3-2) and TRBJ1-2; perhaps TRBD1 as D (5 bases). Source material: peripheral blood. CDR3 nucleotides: TGTGCCAGCAGCCATAATAGACAGTATGGCTACACCTTC. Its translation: CASSHNRQYGYTF.